These 12 T cell receptor beta chains share one sample of origin, sequenced in a study of blood T cells in healthy people across ages. Using a J-beta primer mix together with a sample-barcoded 5' primer, a second PCR was run for about 6 to 12 cycles. TCRdb re-analysed the 5' RACE reads in MiXCR, keeping a single row per CDR3 protein. The sample includes 1.6 million or so distinct CDR3 sequences, about 35% seen only once; the top ten take 10% to 12%. What was sequenced was blood. Every receptor here comes from a woman in her 30s in good health.

This chain links TRBV2 with TRBJ1-2; 7 positions match TRBD1. The V gene's germline CDR1 is SNHLY and CDR2 FYNNEI. The V segment lost 6 bases and the J segment 7 bases; nucleotides outside the gene matches: 8. The CDR3 extends over 13 amino acids. CDR3 protein: CASRSDREGGYTF. The CDR3 DNA reads TGTGCCAGCAGATCCGACAGGGAAGGTGGCTACACCTTC.

The rearrangement uses TRBV9 and TRBJ2-5, with D maybe TRBD2 (6 bases). Looked up from germline, CDR1 is SGDLS and CDR2 is YYNGEE. V shed 4 bases and J shed 7 bases, with 20 bases lying between them. The CDR3 spans 15 residues. The CDR3 sequence: CASSPEHSRGRTQYF. CDR3 nucleotide sequence: TGTGCCAGCAGCCCAGAACACTCGCGGGGTAGGACCCAGTACTTC.

This chain connects TRBV9 to TRBJ1-2; a possible D gene is TRBD1 (6 bases). The V end was cut by 0 bases, the J end by 8 bases, with 14 bases between. CDR3 length equals 14 residues. Per the germline V gene, CDR1 is SGDLS and CDR2 is YYNGEE. CDR3 residues: CASSVVDRGAGYTF. Written as DNA, the CDR3 is TGTGCCAGCAGCGTAGTTGATAGGGGGGCCGGCTACACCTTC.

The J gene is TRBJ1-1, the V gene TRBV7-9; a weak D match, TRBD1 (6 bases). The V and J ends lost 4 bases and 1 base respectively, with 16 bases between them. The CDR3 is 16 amino acids. Per germline, CDR1 SEHNR and CDR2 FQNEAQ (reference sequence). The CDR3 spells CASSSPRGGRNTEAFF. CDR3 bases: TGTGCCAGCAGCTCTCCGAGGGGGGGGAGGAACACTGAAGCTTTCTTT.

This clonotype was recorded once. The genes are TRBV6-2 or TRBV6-3 and TRBJ1-6; D gene ambiguous. The V end was cut by 5 bases, the J end by 1 base, with 6 bases between. CDR1 is MNHEY and CDR2 is SVGEGT in the germline V gene. CDR3 size: 14 residues. The CDR3 loop reads CASSDQSYNSPLHF. In DNA, the CDR3 is TGTGCCAGCAGTGATCAGTCCTATAATTCACCCCTCCACTTT.

The V and J genes are TRBV30 and TRBJ2-4, with D perhaps TRBD1 (5 bases). The V gene lost 8 bases and the J gene lost 6 bases, with 23 bases spanning the gap. The V gene's germline CDR1 is GTSNPN and CDR2 SVGIG (reference sequence). The CDR3 consists of 15 residues. CDR3 protein: CALVGETTPRNIQYF. The CDR3 region has the DNA TGTGCCCTAGTAGGGGAAACGACACCTCGAAACATTCAGTACTTC.

This clonotype showed up just a few times. The gene calls are TRBV11-1 and TRBJ1-2, with D tentatively TRBD1 (5 bases). V lost 5 bases and J lost 7, with 20 bases in between. This CDR3 region has 15 residues. Germline assignment: CDR1 SGHAT and CDR2 FQDESV (reference sequence). CDR3 nucleotides: TGTGCCAGCAGCCAACGGGGCAATACAGGATTTGGCTACACCTTC. It translates to CASSQRGNTGFGYTF. The complete variable domain, with remaining parts taken from reference TRBV11-1 and TRBJ1-2, reads EAEVAQSPRYKITEKSQAVAFWCDPISGHATLYWYRQILGQGPELLVQFQDESVVDDSQLPKDRFSAERLKGVDSTLKIQPAELGDSAMYLCASSQRGNTGFGYTFGSGTRLTVV.

This clonotype has ten or more counts. The rearrangement links TRBV12-3 or TRBV12-4 to TRBJ1-2; TRBD1 might be the D (5 bases). The CDR3 spans 12 residues. With 3 bases removed from V and 4 bases from J, the gap between germline ends came to 6 bases. The DNA of the CDR3 is TGTGCCAGCAGTTTGACAGTCTATGGCTACACCTTC. This encodes CASSLTVYGYTF.

This clonotype has only one observation. The junction and the germline gene differ at one end; a read error may be behind it. The chain combines TRBV15 with TRBJ1-2, with D maybe TRBD1 (5 bases). This CDR3 has 13 amino acids. Germline V lookup: CDR1 LNHNV, CDR2 YYDKDF (reference sequence). CDR3 loop: CTTSRDGGNGYTF. The DNA for the CDR3 is TGTACCACCAGCAGAGATGGGGGTAATGGCTACACCTTC.

The CDR3 DNA follows: TGCGCCAGCAGCCTCCGACAGGGGAAGGGCGAGCAGTACTTC. This encodes CASSLRQGKGEQYF. The chain couples TRBV5-1 to TRBJ2-7; 8 positions agree with TRBD1. J lost 6 bases, V lost 4 bases, and 9 bases had no gene match. The V gene's germline CDR1 is SGHRS and CDR2 YFSETQ. The CDR3 spans 14 residues.

The chain recombines TRBV10-2 with TRBJ2-2; TRBD2 aligns across 10 bases. Germline V CDR1 and CDR2: WSHSY, SAAADI. The V segment lost 7 bases and the J segment 5 bases; nucleotides outside the gene matches: 4. CDR3 length: 14 amino acids. DNA of the CDR3: TGCGCCAGCACCCCGACTAGCGGGACCGGGGAGCTGTTTTTT. This codes for CASTPTSGTGELFF.

The rearrangement links TRBV27 to TRBJ2-7; TRBD2 matches at 9 bases. The V segment lost 4 bases and the J segment 0 bases; nucleotides outside the gene matches: 4. Germline loops: CDR1 MNHEY, CDR2 SMNVEV (reference sequence). The CDR3 is 15 amino acids. This CDR3 is CASSWREGSSYEQYF. Written as DNA, the CDR3 is TGTGCCAGCAGTTGGCGGGAGGGAAGCTCCTACGAGCAGTACTTC.